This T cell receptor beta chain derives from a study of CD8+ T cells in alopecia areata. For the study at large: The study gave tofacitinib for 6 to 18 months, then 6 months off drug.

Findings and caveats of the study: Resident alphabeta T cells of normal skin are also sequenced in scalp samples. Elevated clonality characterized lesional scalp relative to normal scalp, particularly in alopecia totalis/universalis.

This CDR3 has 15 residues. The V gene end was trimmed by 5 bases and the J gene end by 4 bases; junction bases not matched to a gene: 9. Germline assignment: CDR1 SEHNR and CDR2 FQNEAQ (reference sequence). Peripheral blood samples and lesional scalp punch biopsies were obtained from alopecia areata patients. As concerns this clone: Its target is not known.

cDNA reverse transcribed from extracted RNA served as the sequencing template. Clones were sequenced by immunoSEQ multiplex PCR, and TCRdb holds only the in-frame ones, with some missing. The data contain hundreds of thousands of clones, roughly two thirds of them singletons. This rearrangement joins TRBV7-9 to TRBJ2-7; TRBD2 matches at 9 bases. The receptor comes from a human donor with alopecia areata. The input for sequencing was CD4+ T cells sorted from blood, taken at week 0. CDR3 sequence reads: CASSPYPSGGYEQYF. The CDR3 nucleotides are TGTGCCAGCAGCCCGTATCCGAGCGGGGGGTACGAGCAGTACTTC.